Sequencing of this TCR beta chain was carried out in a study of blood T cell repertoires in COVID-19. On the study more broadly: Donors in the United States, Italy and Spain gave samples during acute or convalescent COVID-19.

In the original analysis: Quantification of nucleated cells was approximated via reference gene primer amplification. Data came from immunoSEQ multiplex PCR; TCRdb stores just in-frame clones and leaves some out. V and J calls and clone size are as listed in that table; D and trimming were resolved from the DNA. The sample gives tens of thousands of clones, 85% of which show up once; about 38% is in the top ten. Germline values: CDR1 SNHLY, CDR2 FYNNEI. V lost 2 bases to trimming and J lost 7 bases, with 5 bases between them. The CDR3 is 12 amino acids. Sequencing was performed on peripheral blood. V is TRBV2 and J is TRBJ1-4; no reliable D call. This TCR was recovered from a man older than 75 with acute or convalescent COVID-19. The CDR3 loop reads CASSEIREKLFF. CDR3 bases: TGTGCCAGCAGTGAAATTCGTGAAAAACTGTTTTTT.